The 5 T cell receptor beta chains below come from one sample, sequenced in a study of cytomegalovirus exposure and HLA in healthy donors. Amplification used 60 Vbeta primers and 13 Jbeta primers. Profiled with immunoSEQ multiplex PCR; TCRdb holds only in-frame clones, not every one. There are 190,000 or so clones in the sample; 75% to 90% occur only once, and 6.5% lies in the top ten. Sequenced input: PBMCs. These receptors were obtained from a woman in her fifties or sixties in good health and CMV-seropositive.

DNA for the CDR3: TGTGCCAGCGGGTCGTCAGGGGCTGAAGCTTTCTTT. Encoded protein: CASGSSGAEAFF. The chain is built from TRBV28 and TRBJ1-1; maybe TRBD1 (6 bases). Deletions cut 8 bases from V and 6 bases from J, with 13 bases between. The CDR3 loop spans 12 amino acids. The germline gives CDR1 MDHEN, CDR2 SYDVKM.

The chain has TRBV5-8 and TRBJ2-5; 8 positions agree with TRBD1. The J segment lost 1 base and the V segment lost 1 base, leaving 3 bases of the junction unmatched. CDR1 and CDR2 from the germline V gene are SGHTS and YDEGEE. The length of the CDR3 is 15 residues. The CDR3: CASSLQGATQETQYF. The CDR3 nucleotides are TGTGCCAGCAGCTTGCAGGGGGCTACCCAAGAGACCCAGTACTTC.

This rearrangement joins TRBV6-6 to TRBJ2-3, with TRBD1 matching over 11 bases. CDR3 size: 15 residues. The V segment lost 6 bases and the J segment 2 bases; nucleotides outside the gene matches: 4. The germline V gene encodes CDR1 MNHNY and CDR2 SVGAGI (reference sequence). The chain's CDR3 is CASSRDRGSTDTQYF. The CDR3 DNA reads as TGTGCCAGCAGCCGGGACAGGGGGTCCACAGATACGCAGTATTTT.

The chain links TRBV10-2 to TRBJ2-3; no clear D. Trimming shortened V by 1 base and J by 4 bases, and 9 bases separated the two germline ends. This CDR3 comprises 14 residues. The germline CDR1 and CDR2 sequences are WSHSY and SAAADI. CDR3 in DNA: TGCGCCAGCAGTGAGTTGGCGGTGGCAGATACGCAGTATTTT. It translates to CASSELAVADTQYF.

The chain recombines TRBV7-2 with TRBJ1-6; D is unclear. The CDR3 contains 17 residues. The V end was cut by 5 bases, the J end by 0 bases, with 14 bases between. CDR1 SGHTA and CDR2 FQGNSA come from the germline V gene. The CDR3 spells CASSPGGASSYNSPLHF. CDR3 sequence (DNA): TGTGCCAGCAGCCCCGGAGGAGCGAGCTCCTATAATTCACCCCTCCACTTT.